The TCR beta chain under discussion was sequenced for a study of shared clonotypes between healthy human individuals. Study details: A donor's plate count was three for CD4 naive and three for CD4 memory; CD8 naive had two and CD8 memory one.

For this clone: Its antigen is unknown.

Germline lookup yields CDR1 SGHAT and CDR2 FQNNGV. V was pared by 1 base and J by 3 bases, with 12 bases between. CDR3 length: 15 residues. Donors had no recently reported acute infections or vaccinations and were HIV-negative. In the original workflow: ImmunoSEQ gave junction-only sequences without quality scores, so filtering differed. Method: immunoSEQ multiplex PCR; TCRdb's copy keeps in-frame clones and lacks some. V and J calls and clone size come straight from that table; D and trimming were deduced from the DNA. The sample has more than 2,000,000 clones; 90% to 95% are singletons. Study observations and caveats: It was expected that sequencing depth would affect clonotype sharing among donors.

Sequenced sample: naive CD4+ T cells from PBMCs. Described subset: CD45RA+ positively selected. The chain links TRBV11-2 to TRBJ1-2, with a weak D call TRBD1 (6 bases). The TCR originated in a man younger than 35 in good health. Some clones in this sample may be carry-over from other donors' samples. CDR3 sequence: CASSLGQGRDYGYTF. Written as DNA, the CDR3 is TGTGCCAGCAGCTTAGGGCAGGGGCGGGACTATGGCTACACCTTC.